The clone carrying this T cell receptor beta chain showed up just a few times. Its target is unknown. Germline loops: CDR1 SGHNT, CDR2 YYREEE (reference sequence). Trimming took off 4 bases at V and 0 bases at J, with 13 bases between the two ends. This CDR3 is built from 15 residues. This sample was included in a study of beta chain features in type 1 diabetes. Study-level points and caveats: Among all four CD4+ subsets, Type 1 diabetes patients had TCRB CDR3s that were moderately but significantly shorter.

What was sequenced were expressed TCRB transcripts, since all of the isolated RNA had been reverse transcribed. Assay: immunoSEQ multiplex PCR; the TCRdb copy retains only in-frame clones and omits some. The data show around 300,000 clones, 8% seen once. V gene TRBV5-4 combines with J gene TRBJ1-2, with D hard to call. Sequencing was performed on central memory CD4+ T cells from blood. The sequence was collected from a woman younger than 35 in good health. The CDR3 sequence is CASSQERASNYGYTF. The CDR3 region has the DNA TGTGCCAGCAGCCAAGAAAGGGCCTCTAACTATGGCTACACCTTC. The full variable domain, rest sourced from reference TRBV5-4 and TRBJ1-2, is ETGVTQSPTHLIKTRGQQVTLRCSSQSGHNTVSWYQQALGQGPQFIFQYYREEENGRGNFPPRFSGLQFPNYSSELNVNALELDDSALYLCASSQERASNYGYTFGSGTRLTVV.